This T cell receptor beta chain was sequenced during a study of T cell repertoires in cytomegalovirus infection. Looking at the study overall: Matching HLA type and CMV infection were both indicated by public TCR beta signatures. General study results and limits: Identification of carriers of CMV plus the relevant HLA was achieved through cumulative public TCR beta family frequency. Across the ex vivo response, the dominant clonotypes were HLA-C-restricted CMV-specific TCR beta clonotypes.

Germline CDR1 reads MNHEY; CDR2 reads SMNVEV (reference sequence). The CDR3 covers 14 residues. Trimming removed 4 bases from V and 2 bases from J, with 9 bases in between. This clonotype was detected only a few times. As yet, its antigen is unknown. A single record per CDR3 protein comes from TCRdb applying MiXCR to the reads. The sample has 170,000 or so distinct CDR3 sequences; 17% are singletons. This clonotype originated in a human donor in good health (CMV status not recorded). Some clones in this sample may be carry-over from other donors' samples. The sequencing input was CD8+ T cells from PBMCs. This chain connects TRBV27 to TRBJ1-5; D may be TRBD1 (5 bases). CDR3 residues: CASSYIQGNQPQHF. Here the CDR3 DNA reads TGTGCCAGCAGTTACATACAGGGCAATCAGCCCCAGCATTTT.